This passage covers 12 T cell receptor beta chains from one sample sequenced in a study of identical twins. TCRdb processed the 5' RACE reads anew with MiXCR; each CDR3 protein has one entry. Of nearly 900,000 distinct CDR3 sequences listed, about 12% are singletons. The sample also formed part of further work on yellow fever vaccine responses in identical twins.

Source material: PBMCs. These receptors came from a woman aged 18-35 years in good health.

The V call is TRBV18, the J call TRBJ2-3; D not resolved. From germline, CDR1 is KGHSH and CDR2 LQKENI. CDR3 length: 13 residues. V was pared by 11 bases and J by 3 bases, with 15 bases between. The CDR3 DNA reads TGTGCCTCTCACCCGGTTCGAACAGATACGCAGTATTTT. It is translated as CASHPVRTDTQYF.

This sequence joins TRBV7-8 and TRBJ2-6; 9 nucleotides align to TRBD2. The J segment lost 0 bases and the V segment lost 5 bases, leaving 8 bases of the junction unmatched. The CDR3 has 18 amino acids. Germline-derived CDR1 and CDR2 are SGHVS and FQNEAQ. The CDR3 DNA follows: TGTGCCAGCAGCAAAGGACTAGCGTCAATCTCTGGGGCCAACGTCCTGACTTTC. This sequence encodes CASSKGLASISGANVLTF.

This clonotype was counted ten times or more. This rearrangement joins TRBV10-3 to TRBJ1-1; D is undetermined. Trimming removed 2 bases from V and 1 base from J, with 11 bases in between. The germline V gene has CDR1 ENHRY and CDR2 SYGVKD. The CDR3 contains 15 residues. The CDR3 nucleotides read TGTGCCATCAGTGAGGCCGGGTATGGGAACACTGAAGCTTTCTTT. Translation gives CAISEAGYGNTEAFF.

This clonotype was seen only a few times. The V and J genes are TRBV13 and TRBJ2-3; 7 positions agree with TRBD2. V lost 6 bases, J lost 8 bases, and 23 bases stayed unmatched. The CDR3 has 18 residues. Germline values: CDR1 PRHDT, CDR2 FYEKMQ (reference sequence). This chain's CDR3 is CASRRYPPLAPGEGTQYF. The DNA for the CDR3 is TGTGCCAGCAGACGATACCCCCCACTAGCGCCGGGGGAGGGTACGCAGTATTTT.

A few counts support this clonotype. The gene calls are TRBV6-1 and TRBJ2-7, with 8 bases aligning to TRBD2. Germline values: CDR1 MNHNS, CDR2 SASEGT. The V and J ends lost 5 bases and 4 bases, in that order; junction bases with no gene match: 4. This CDR3 is built from 13 residues. The CDR3 loop reads CASSQREGYEQYV. The CDR3 nucleotides are TGTGCCAGCAGTCAACGGGAGGGGTACGAGCAGTACGTC.

This clonotype was observed a few times. The chain couples TRBV29-1 to TRBJ2-1, with a tentative D call TRBD1 (6 bases). CDR3 length: 14 residues. The germline V and J ends were trimmed by 1 base and 4 bases, with 11 bases remaining between them. Germline V CDR1 and CDR2: SQVTM, ANQGSEA. This CDR3 is CSVEAGDTYNEQFF. Here the CDR3 DNA reads TGCAGCGTTGAAGCAGGGGATACTTACAATGAGCAGTTCTTC.

This chain uses TRBV5-1 with TRBJ1-1; D is unresolved. Germline CDR1 reads SGHRS; CDR2 reads YFSETQ. The CDR3 sequence is 16 residues long. The V end was cut by 4 bases, the J end by 0 bases, with 16 bases between. CDR3 DNA sequence: TGCGCCAGCAGCCTGCATGAGGAAAGGGTGAACACTGAAGCTTTCTTT. Its protein product is CASSLHEERVNTEAFF.

This clonotype was seen a few times. The chain carries TRBV5-1 and TRBJ2-5; 9 bases fit TRBD2. CDR3 length: 16 residues. Germline CDR1 SGHRS, CDR2 YFSETQ. V was pared by 1 base and J by 1 base, with 5 bases of the junction left unmatched. The CDR3 nucleotides read TGCGCCAGCAGCTTGAGCTTAGCGGGGGTCCAAGAGACCCAGTACTTC. Translated: CASSLSLAGVQETQYF.

In its sample, this clonotype was seen a few times. V and J are TRBV3-1 and TRBJ2-5; a weak D match, TRBD2 (5 bases). Germline V lookup: CDR1 LGHDT, CDR2 YNNKEL (reference sequence). The CDR3 has 18 amino acids. Trimming took off 2 bases at V and 1 base at J, with 20 bases between the two ends. The chain's CDR3 is CASSQIRTGIMSQETQYF. CDR3 sequence (DNA): TGTGCCAGCAGCCAAATTCGAACGGGAATAATGAGCCAAGAGACCCAGTACTTC.

V is TRBV7-2 and J is TRBJ2-7; D is possibly TRBD2 (6 bases). This CDR3 contains 14 residues. CDR1 is SGHTA and CDR2 is FQGNSA in the germline V gene. V was shortened by 4 bases and J by 0 bases, with 10 bases between the two germline ends. CDR3 nucleotide sequence: TGTGCCAGCAGCTCGCAGACTAGCTCCTACGAGCAGTACTTC. It translates to CASSSQTSSYEQYF. The entire variable domain, with the rest obtained from reference TRBV7-2 and TRBJ2-7, is as follows: GAGVSQSPSNKVTEKGKDVELRCDPISGHTALYWYRQSLGQGLEFLIYFQGNSAPDKSGLPSDRFSAERTGGSVSTLTIQRTQQEDSAVYLCASSSQTSSYEQYFGPGTRLTVT.

This clonotype has more than one count but fewer than ten. The chain recombines TRBV7-3 with TRBJ2-3; 14 bases align to TRBD2. Trimming cost V 1 base and J 3 bases; bases outside gene matches: 3. This CDR3 contains 17 residues. CDR1 SGHTA and CDR2 FQGTGA come from the germline V gene. CDR3 bases: TGTGCCAGCAGCTTAATGACTAGCGGGAGGGTAACAGATACGCAGTATTTT. Translating gives CASSLMTSGRVTDTQYF.

The chain employs TRBV12-3 or TRBV12-4 and TRBJ2-5; 8 nucleotides match TRBD2. This CDR3 spans 15 amino acids. The V and J ends lost 5 bases and 2 bases, in that order; junction bases with no gene match: 7. The CDR3 nucleotides read TGTGCCAGCAGTCCAAGTGGACTAGCACAAGAGACCCAGTACTTC. Translating it yields CASSPSGLAQETQYF.